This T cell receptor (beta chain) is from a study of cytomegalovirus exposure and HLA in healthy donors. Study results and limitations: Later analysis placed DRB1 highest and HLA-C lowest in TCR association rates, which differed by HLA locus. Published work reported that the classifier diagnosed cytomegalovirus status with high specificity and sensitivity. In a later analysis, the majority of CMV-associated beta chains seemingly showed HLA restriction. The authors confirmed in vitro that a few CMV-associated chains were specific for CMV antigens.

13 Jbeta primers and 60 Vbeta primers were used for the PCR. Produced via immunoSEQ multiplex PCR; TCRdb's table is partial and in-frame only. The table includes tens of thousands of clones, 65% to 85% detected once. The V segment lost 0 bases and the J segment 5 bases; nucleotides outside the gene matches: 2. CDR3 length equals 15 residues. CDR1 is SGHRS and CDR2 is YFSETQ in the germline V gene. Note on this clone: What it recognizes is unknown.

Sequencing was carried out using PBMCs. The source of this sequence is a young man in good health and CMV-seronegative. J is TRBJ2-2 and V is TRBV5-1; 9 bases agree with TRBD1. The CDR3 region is CASSLGQGGTGELFF. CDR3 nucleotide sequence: TGCGCCAGCAGCTTGGGACAGGGGGGGACCGGGGAGCTGTTTTTT.